This T cell receptor beta chain derives from a study of T cells in localized non-small cell lung cancer. The study's findings and limits: Prolonged overall survival went with higher T cell density in the blood. Because only a single region of the tumor was sequenced, heterogeneity remains possible. Uninvolved nearby lung showed the greatest T cell clonality, exceeding that found in tumor. For the top 100 tumor clones, a median approximately 50 also appeared in adjacent lung.

Measured with immunoSEQ multiplex PCR; TCRdb has only the in-frame clones, and not every one. The sample lists around 50,000 clones, approximately 83% occurring once. CDR3 length: 14 residues. The V gene end was trimmed by 2 bases and the J gene end by 3 bases; junction bases not matched to a gene: 4. Germline assignment: CDR1 SGHDT and CDR2 YYEEEE. For this clone: Its antigen is still unknown.

The clonotype was recovered from a female donor at least 60 years old with stage II squamous cell lung carcinoma. Sample: peripheral blood, taken before any cancer treatment. The chain joins TRBV5-6 to TRBJ2-5; 7 nucleotides line up with TRBD1. CDR3 coding DNA: TGTGCCAGCAGCTTAGCAACAGGGGAAGAGACCCAGTACTTC. Translated, it gives CASSLATGEETQYF.